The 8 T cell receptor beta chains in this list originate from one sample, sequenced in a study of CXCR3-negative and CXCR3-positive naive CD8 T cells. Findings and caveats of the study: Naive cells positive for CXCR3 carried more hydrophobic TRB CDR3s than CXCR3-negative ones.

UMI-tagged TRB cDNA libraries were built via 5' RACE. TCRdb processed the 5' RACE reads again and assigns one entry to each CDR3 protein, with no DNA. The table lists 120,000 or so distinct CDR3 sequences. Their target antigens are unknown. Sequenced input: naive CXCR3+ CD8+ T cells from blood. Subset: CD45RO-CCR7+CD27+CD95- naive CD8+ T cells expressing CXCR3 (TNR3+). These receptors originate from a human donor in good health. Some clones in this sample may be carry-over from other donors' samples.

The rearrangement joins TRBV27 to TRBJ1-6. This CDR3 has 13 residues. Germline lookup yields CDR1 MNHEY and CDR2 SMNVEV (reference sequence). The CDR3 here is CASSLNLNSPLHF.

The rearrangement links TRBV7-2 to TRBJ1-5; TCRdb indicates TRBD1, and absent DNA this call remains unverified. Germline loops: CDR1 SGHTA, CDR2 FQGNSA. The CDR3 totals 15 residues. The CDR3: CASRETGLSNQPQHF.

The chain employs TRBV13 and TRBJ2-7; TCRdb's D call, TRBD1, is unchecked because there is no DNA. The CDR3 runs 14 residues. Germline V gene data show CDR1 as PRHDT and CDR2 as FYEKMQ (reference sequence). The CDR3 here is CASSNTMTTGQQYF.

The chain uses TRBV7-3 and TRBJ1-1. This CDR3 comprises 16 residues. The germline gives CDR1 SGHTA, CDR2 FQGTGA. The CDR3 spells CASAEDRLAGDTEAFF.

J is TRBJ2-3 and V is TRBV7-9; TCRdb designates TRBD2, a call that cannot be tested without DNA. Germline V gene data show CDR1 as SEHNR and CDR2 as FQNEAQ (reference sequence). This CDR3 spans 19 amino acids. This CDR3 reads CASSPLVPGLAGDTDTQYF.

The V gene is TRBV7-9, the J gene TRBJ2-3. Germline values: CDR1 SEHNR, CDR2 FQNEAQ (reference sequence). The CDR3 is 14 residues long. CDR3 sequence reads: CASSSIFGADTQYF.

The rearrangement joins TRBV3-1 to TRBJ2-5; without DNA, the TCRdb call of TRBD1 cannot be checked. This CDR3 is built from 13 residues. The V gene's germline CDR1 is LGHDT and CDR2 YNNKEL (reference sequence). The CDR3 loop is CASTPSGQETQYF.

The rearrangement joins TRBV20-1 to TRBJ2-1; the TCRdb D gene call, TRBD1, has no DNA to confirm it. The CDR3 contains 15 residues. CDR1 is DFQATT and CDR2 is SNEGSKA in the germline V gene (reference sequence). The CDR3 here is CSAIRRDRFSDEQFF.